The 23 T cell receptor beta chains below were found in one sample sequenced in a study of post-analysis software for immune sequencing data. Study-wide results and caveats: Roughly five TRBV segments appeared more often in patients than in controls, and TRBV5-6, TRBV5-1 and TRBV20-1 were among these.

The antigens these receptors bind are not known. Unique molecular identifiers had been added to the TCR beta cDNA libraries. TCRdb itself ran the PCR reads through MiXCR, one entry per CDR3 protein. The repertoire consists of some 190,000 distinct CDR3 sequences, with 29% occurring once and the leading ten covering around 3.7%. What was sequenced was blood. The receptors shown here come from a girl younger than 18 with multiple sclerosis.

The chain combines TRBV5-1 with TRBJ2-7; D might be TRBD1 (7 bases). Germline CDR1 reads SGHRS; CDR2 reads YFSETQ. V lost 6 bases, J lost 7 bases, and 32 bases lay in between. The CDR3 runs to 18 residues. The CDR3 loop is CASTRTGLKGLSRAEQYF. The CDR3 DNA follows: TGCGCCAGCACCCGGACAGGCCTCAAGGGACTTTCTCGCGCGGAGCAGTACTTC.

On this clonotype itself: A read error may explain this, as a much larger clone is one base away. In DNA, the CDR3 is TGCACCAGCGGGGGGTACAATGAGCAGTTCTTC. Translating gives CTSGGYNEQFF. The chain employs TRBV5-1 and TRBJ2-1; TRBD2 matches at 9 bases. In germline, CDR1 is SGHRS, CDR2 YFSETQ. This CDR3 has 11 amino acids.

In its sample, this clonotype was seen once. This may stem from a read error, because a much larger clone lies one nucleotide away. The CDR3 region is CASSVGPGWAQYF. In DNA, the CDR3 is TGTGCCAGCAGCGTAGGACCCGGGTGGGCGCAGTACTTC. The rearrangement joins TRBV9 to TRBJ2-7; D not resolved. V was trimmed by 0 bases and J by 9 bases, leaving 13 bases between them. CDR3 length: 13 amino acids. The germline V gene encodes CDR1 SGDLS and CDR2 YYNGEE.

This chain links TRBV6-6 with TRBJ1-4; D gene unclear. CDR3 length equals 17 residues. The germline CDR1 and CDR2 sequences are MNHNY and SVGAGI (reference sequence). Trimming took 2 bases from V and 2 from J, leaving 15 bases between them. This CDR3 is CASSYMGGRKTNEKLFF. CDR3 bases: TGTGCCAGCAGTTACATGGGTGGGCGGAAGACTAATGAAAAACTGTTTTTT.

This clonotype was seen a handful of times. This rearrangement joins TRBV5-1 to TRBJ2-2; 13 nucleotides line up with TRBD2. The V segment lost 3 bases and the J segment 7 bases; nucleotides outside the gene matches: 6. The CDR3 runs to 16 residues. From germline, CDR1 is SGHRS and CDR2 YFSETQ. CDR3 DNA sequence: TGCGCCAGCAGCTGGGGGACTAGCGGGGCAAACGGGGAGCTGTTTTTT. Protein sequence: CASSWGTSGANGELFF. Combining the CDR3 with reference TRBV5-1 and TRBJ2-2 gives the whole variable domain KAGVTQTPRYLIKTRGQQVTLSCSPISGHRSVSWYQQTPGQGLQFLFEYFSETQRNKGNFPGRFSGRQFSNSRSEMNVSTLELGDSALYLCASSWGTSGANGELFFGEGSRLTVL.

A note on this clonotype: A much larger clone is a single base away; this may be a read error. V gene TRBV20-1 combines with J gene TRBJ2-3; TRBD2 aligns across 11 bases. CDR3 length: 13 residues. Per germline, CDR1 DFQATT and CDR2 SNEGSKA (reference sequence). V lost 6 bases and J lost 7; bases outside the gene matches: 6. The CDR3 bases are TGCAGTGCCACTAGCGGGAGCTTGAATACGCAGTATTTT. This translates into CSATSGSLNTQYF.

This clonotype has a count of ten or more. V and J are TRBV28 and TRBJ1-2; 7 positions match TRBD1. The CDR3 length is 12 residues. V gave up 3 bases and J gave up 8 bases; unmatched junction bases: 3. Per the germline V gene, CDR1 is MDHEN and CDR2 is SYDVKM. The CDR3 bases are TGTGCCAGCAGTTTCGGGACAGTCGGCTACACCTTC. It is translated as CASSFGTVGYTF.

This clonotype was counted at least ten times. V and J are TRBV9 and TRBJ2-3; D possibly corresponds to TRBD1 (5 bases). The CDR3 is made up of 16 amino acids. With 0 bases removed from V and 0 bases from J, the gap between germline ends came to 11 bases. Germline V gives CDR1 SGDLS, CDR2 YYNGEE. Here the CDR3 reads CASSVETGHSTDTQYF. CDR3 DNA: TGTGCCAGCAGCGTAGAAACAGGCCATAGCACAGATACGCAGTATTTT. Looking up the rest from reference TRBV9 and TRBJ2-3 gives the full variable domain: DSGVTQTPKHLITATGQRVTLRCSPRSGDLSVYWYQQSLDQGLQFLIQYYNGEERAKGNILERFSAQQFPDLHSELNLSSLELGDSALYFCASSVETGHSTDTQYFGPGTRLTVL.

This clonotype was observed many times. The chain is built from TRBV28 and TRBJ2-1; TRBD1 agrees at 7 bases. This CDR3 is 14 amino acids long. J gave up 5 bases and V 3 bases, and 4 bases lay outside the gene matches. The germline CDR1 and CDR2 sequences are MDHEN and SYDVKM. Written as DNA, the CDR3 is TGTGCCAGCAGTTTGGGACAGATAGACAATGAGCAGTTCTTC. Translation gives CASSLGQIDNEQFF.

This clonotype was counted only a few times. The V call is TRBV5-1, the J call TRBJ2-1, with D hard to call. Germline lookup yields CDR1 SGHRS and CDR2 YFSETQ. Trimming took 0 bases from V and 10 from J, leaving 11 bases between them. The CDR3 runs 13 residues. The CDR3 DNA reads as TGCGCCAGCAGCTTGGAGTCCGACACCGAGCAGTTCTTC. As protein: CASSLESDTEQFF.

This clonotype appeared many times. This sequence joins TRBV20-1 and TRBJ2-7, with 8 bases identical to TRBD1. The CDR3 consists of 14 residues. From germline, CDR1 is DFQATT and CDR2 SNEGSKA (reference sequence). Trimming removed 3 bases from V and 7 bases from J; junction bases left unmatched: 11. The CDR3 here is CSARTGTGPLEQYF. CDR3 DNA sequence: TGCAGTGCTAGGACCGGGACAGGCCCCCTGGAGCAGTACTTC.

The CDR3 DNA follows: TGTGCCACCAGTGATCCAGGGACTAGCGGCAATGAGCAGTTCTTC. As protein: CATSDPGTSGNEQFF. V is TRBV24-1 and J is TRBJ2-1; TRBD2 aligns across 11 bases. The CDR3 has 15 residues. Unmatched junction bases numbered 3, after V lost 3 bases and J lost 6 bases. CDR1 is KGHDR and CDR2 is SFDVKD in the germline V gene.

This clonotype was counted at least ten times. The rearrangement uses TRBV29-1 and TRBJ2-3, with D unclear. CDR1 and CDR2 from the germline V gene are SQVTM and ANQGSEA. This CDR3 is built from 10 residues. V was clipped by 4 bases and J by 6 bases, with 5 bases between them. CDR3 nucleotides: TGCAGCGTTGGGAGTGATACGCAGTATTTT. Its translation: CSVGSDTQYF.

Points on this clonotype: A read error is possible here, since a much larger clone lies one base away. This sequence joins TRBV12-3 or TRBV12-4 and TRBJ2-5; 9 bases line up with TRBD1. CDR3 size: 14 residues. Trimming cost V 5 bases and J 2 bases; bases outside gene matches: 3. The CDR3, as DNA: TGTGCCAGCAGTCGGGGACAGGGACAAGAGACCCAGTACTTC. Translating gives CASSRGQGQETQYF.

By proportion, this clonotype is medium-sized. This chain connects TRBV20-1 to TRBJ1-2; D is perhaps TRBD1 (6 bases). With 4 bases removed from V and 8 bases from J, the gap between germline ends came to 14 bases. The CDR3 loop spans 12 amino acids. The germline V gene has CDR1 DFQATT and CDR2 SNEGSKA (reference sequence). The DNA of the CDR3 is TGCAGTGCTACCACCGGGGGCGCCGGCTACACCTTC. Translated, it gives CSATTGGAGYTF.

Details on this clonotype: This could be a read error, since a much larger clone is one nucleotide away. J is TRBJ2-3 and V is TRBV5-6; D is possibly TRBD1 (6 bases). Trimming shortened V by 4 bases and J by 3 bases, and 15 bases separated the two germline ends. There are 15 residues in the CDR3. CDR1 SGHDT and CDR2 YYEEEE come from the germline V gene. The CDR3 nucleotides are TGTGCCAGCAGCCCGGGACAAGCAAGGACAGATACGCAGTATTTT. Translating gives CASSPGQARTDTQYF. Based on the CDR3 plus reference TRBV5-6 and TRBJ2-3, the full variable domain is DAGVTQSPTHLIKTRGQQVTLRCSPKSGHDTVSWYQQALGQGPQFIFQYYEEEERQRGNFPDRFSGHQFPNYSSELNVNALLLGDSALYLCASSPGQARTDTQYFGPGTRLTVL.

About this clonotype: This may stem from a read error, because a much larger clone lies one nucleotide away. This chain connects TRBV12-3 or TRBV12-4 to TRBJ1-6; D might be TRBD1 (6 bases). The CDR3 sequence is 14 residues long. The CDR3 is CAGRYRAGNSPLHF. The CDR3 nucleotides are TGTGCCGGCAGGTACAGGGCTGGCAATTCACCCCTCCACTTT.

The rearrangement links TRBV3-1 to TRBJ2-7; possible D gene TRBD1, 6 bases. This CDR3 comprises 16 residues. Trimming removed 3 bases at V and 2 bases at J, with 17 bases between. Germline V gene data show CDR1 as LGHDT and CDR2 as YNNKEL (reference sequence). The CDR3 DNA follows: TGTGCCAGCAGCCACGACCGGGACACCATTACCTACGAGCAGTACTTC. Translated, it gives CASSHDRDTITYEQYF.

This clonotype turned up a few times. This chain's CDR3 is CASSLRQQPGNIQYF. The CDR3 bases are TGTGCCAGCTCCCTACGTCAGCAGCCCGGGAACATTCAGTACTTC. The V gene is TRBV18, the J gene TRBJ2-4; D gene ambiguous. This CDR3 has 15 amino acids. The germline V and J ends were trimmed by 6 bases and 7 bases, with 19 bases remaining between them. Per germline, CDR1 KGHSH and CDR2 LQKENI.

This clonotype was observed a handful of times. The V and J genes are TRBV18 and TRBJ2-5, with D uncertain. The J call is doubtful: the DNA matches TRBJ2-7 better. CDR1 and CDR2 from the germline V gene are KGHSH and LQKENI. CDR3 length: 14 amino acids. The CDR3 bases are TGTGCCAGCTCACCACGTGGGGTTGGCTACGAGCAGTACTTC. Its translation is CASSPRGVGYEQYF.

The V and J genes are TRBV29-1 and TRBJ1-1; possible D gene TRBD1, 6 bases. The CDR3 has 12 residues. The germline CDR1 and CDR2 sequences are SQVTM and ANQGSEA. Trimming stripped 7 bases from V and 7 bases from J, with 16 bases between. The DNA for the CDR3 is TGCAGCGCTGGACAGACTATTATTGAAGCTTTCTTT. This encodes CSAGQTIIEAFF.

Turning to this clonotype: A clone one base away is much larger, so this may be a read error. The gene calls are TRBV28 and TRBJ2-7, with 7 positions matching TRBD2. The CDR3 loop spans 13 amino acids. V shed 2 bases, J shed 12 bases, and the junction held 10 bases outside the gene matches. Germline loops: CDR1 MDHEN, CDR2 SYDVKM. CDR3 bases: TGTGCCAGCAGTTTACGCGGGAGTGAGACCCGGTACTTC. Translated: CASSLRGSETRYF.

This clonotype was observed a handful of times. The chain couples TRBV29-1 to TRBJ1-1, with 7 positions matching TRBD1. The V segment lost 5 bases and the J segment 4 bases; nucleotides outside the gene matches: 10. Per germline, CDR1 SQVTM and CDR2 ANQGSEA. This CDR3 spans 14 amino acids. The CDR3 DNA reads TGCAGCGTTAAGACAGGGTTTTCCGGCACTGAAGCTTTCTTT. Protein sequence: CSVKTGFSGTEAFF.